This T cell receptor (beta chain) was recorded in a study of lymphopenia after photon versus proton radiotherapy. The method was immunoSEQ multiplex PCR; TCRdb's version includes in-frame clones alone and lacks a portion of them. The sample carries 28,000 or so clones, more than 80% recorded once. Remarks on this clone: Its antigen remains unidentified.

Points from the study as a whole: Only patients who died were analyzed for survival; proton advantage is unproven. A bigger post-nadir fall in TCR diversity correlated inversely with survival time in deceased patients. Post-nadir diversity loss with photons came from oligoclonal expansion, particularly CD8+ Temra cells. Proton therapy kept repertoires fairly stable, unlike photons, which gained effector/memory cells.

The CDR3 contains 15 residues. Germline V gives CDR1 MDHEN, CDR2 SYDVKM. Trimming pared 2 bases from V and 8 bases from J, leaving 15 bases between. The sequencing here drew on peripheral blood, taken from a patient treated with photon-based radiotherapy. The J gene is TRBJ1-4, the V gene TRBV28, with D possibly TRBD1 on 5 matching bases. This TCR came from a man under 40 with gastric cancer. The CDR3 region is CASSLREGLGEKLFF. In DNA form, the CDR3 reads TGTGCCAGCAGTTTACGGGAGGGGTTAGGAGAAAAACTGTTTTTT. Full variable domain (missing parts from reference TRBV28 and TRBJ1-4): DVKVTQSSRYLVKRTGEKVFLECVQDMDHENMFWYRQDPGLGLRLIYFSYDVKMKEKGDIPEGYSVSREKKERFSLILESASTNQTSMYLCASSLREGLGEKLFFGSGTQLSVL.